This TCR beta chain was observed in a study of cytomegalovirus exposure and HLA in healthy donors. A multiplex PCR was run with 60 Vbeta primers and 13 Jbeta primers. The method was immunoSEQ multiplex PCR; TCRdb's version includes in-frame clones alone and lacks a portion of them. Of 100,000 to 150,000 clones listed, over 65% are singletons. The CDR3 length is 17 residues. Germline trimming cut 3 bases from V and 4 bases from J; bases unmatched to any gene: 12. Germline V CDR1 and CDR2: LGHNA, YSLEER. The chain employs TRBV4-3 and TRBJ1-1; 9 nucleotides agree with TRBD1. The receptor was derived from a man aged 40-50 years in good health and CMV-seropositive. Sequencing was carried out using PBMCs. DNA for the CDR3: TGCGCCAGCAGCCATGGGACAGGGCGCGCGGATGGCACTGAAGCTTTCTTT. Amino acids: CASSHGTGRADGTEAFF.